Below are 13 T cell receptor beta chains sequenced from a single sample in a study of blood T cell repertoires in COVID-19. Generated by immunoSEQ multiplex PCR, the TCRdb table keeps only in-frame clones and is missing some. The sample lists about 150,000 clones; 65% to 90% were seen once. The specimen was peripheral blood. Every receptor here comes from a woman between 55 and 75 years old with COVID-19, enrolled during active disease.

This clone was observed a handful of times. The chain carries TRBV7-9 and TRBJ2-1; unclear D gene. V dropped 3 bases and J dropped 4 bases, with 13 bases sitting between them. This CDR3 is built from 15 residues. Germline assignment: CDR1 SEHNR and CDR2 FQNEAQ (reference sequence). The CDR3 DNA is TGTGCCAGCAGCTTGCAACTTTTCTTTTACAATGAGCAGTTCTTC. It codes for CASSLQLFFYNEQFF. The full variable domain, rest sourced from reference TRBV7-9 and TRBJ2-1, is DTGVSQNPRHKITKRGQNVTFRCDPISEHNRLYWYRQTLGQGPEFLTYFQNEAQLEKSRLLSDRFSAERPKGSFSTLEIQRTEQGDSAMYLCASSLQLFFYNEQFFGPGTRLTVL.

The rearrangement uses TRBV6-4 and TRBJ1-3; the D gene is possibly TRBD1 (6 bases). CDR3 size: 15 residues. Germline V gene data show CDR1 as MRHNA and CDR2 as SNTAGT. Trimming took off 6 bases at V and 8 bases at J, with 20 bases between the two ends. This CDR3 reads CASSPLGTPGDTIYF. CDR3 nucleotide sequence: TGTGCCAGCAGCCCCCTCGGGACACCGGGTGACACCATATATTTT.

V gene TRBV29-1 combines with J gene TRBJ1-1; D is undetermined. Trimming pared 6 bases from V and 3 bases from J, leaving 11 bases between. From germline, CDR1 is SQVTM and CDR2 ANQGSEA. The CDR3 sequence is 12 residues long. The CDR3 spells CSVLAEDTEAFF. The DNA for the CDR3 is TGCAGCGTCCTGGCTGAGGACACTGAAGCTTTCTTT.

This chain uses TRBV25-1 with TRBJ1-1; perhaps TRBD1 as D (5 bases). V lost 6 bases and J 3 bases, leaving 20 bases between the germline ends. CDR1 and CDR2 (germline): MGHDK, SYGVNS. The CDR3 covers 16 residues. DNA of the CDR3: TGTGCCAGCAGGGCCCCGGGGGGGGTTGGGTACACTGAAGCTTTCTTT. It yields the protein CASRAPGGVGYTEAFF.

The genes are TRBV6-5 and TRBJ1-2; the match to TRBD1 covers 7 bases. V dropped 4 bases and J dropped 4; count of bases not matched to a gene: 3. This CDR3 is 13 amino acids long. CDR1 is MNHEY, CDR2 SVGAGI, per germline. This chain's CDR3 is CASSWDRLYGYTF. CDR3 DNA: TGTGCCAGCAGTTGGGACAGACTCTATGGCTACACCTTC.

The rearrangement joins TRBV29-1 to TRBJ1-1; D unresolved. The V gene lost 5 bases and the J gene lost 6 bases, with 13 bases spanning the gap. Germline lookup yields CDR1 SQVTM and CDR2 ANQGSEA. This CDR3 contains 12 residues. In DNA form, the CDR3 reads TGCAGCGTTCTTAGTTTCGGGGCTGAAGCTTTCTTT. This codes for CSVLSFGAEAFF.

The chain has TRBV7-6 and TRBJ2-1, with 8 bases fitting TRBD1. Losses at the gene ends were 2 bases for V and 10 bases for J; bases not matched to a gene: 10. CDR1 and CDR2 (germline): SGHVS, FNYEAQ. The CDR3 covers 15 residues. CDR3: CASSLLNRGSREQFF. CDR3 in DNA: TGTGCCAGCAGCTTATTAAACAGGGGGTCACGAGAGCAGTTCTTC.

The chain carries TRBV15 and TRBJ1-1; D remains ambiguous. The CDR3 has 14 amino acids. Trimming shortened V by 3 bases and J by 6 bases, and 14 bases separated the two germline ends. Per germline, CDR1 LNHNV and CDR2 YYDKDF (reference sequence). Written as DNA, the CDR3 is TGTGCCACCAGCAGTGCGGGCCCGGGTCCTGAAGCTTTCTTT. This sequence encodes CATSSAGPGPEAFF.

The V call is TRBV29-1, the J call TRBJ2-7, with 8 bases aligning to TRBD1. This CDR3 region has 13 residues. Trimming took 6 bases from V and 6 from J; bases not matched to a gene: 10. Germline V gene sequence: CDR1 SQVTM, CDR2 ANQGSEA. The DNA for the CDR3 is TGCAGCGTGACTCAGGGGGCCGGACTCGAGCAGTACGTC. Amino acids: CSVTQGAGLEQYV.

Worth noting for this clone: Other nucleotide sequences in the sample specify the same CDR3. The CDR3 DNA reads as TGTGCCAGCTCACCGCAGGGAAGGGACACTGAAGCTTTCTTT. Amino acid sequence: CASSPQGRDTEAFF. The chain has TRBV18 and TRBJ1-1; D perhaps matches TRBD1 (5 bases). From germline, CDR1 is KGHSH and CDR2 LQKENI. The CDR3 runs 14 residues. The V gene lost 3 bases and the J gene lost 3 bases, with 11 bases spanning the gap.

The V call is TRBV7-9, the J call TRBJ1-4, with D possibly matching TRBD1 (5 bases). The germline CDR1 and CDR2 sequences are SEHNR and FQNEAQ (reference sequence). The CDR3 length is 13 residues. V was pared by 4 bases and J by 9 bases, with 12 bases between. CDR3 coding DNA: TGTGCCAGCAGCTCCTCCGGGGGGAAAAAACTGTTTTTT. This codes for CASSSSGGKKLFF.

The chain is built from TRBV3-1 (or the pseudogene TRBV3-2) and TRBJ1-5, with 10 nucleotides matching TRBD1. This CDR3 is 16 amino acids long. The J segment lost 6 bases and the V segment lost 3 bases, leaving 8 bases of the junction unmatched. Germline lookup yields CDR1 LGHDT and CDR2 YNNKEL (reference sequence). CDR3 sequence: CASSHGTGAGGQPQHF. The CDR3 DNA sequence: TGTGCCAGCAGCCATGGGACAGGGGCGGGGGGTCAGCCCCAGCATTTT.

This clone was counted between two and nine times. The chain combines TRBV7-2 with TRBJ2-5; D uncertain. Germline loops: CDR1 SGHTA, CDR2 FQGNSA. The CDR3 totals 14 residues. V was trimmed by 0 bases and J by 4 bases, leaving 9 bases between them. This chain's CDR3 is CASSLAGPRETQYF. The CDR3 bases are TGTGCCAGCAGCTTAGCGGGCCCCAGAGAGACCCAGTACTTC.